A selection of T cell receptor beta chains follows, all from one sample in a study of regulatory T cells in long-lasting Graves disease. TCRdb passed the multiplex PCR reads through MiXCR, listing each CDR3 protein once. Of 200,000 to 300,000 distinct CDR3 sequences listed, 20% to 25% are singletons. The sequences come from peripheral blood mononuclear cells (PBMCs), collected at new diagnosis, from a patient treated with antithyroid drugs. The receptors stem from a female donor with Graves disease. The CDR3 runs from the conserved cysteine through the conserved F or W. The D gene is left open where the match is weak. Clone size is shown for a subset of rows, as once, few, many or a class of expanded clone.

V	size	D	J	DNA	CDR3
TRBV10-3	many	-	TRBJ1-1	TGTGCCACCCAAGGAGGGACTGAAGCTTTCTTT	CATQGGTEAFF
TRBV29-1	many	TRBD1	TRBJ1-1	TGCAGCGTTGAAATGGACAGGGTGGAAGCTTTCTTT	CSVEMDRVEAFF
TRBV30	-	TRBD1	TRBJ2-1	TGTGCCTGTCGACAGGGGGCCCGGGAGCAGTTCTTC	CACRQGAREQFF
TRBV19	many	-	TRBJ1-1	TGTGCCAGTAGTATTGCGACAGTTAACACTGAAGCTTTCTTT	CASSIATVNTEAFF
TRBV28	-	-	TRBJ2-7	TGTGCCAGCAGTCGGGCCGGGGGAACAGGGGTGGTCGAGCAGTACTTC	CASSRAGGTGVVEQYF
TRBV2	many	-	TRBJ1-6	TGTGCCAGCAGTGAAAGGATACTGGATGCACCCCTCCACTTT	CASSERILDAPLHF
TRBV18	-	-	TRBJ1-1	TGTGCCAGCTCACCAGGGCAGGACACTGAAGCTTTCTTT	CASSPGQDTEAFF
TRBV7-9	many	TRBD1	TRBJ2-3	TGTGCCAGCAGCCGCGACAGGGTCACAGATACGCAGTATTTT	CASSRDRVTDTQYF
TRBV12-3/TRBV12-4	-	TRBD1	TRBJ1-1	TGTGCCAGTAGCAGGGGGGTCGATATGAACACTGAAGCTTTCTTT	CASSRGVDMNTEAFF
TRBV7-2	many	-	TRBJ2-7	TGTGCCAGCAGCTTAGGAGGGGGACACAACTACGAGCAGTACTTC	CASSLGGGHNYEQYF
TRBV12-3/TRBV12-4	many	-	TRBJ1-5	TGTGCCAGCAGCAGCTCGAGCAATCAGCCCCAGCATTTT	CASSSSSNQPQHF
TRBV25-1	-	TRBD2	TRBJ2-5	TGTGCCAGCAGTGAATGGGGGGGGTTACAAGAGACCCAGTACTTC	CASSEWGGLQETQYF
TRBV6-1	-	-	TRBJ1-5	TGTGCCAGCAGTGCCCATGGCGGGTACAATCAGCCCCAGCATTTT	CASSAHGGYNQPQHF
TRBV28	few	-	TRBJ2-7	TGTGCCAGCGCGGGACCCCCCACCCAGCACGAGCAGTACTTC	CASAGPPTQHEQYF
TRBV7-6	many	TRBD2	TRBJ2-3	TGTGCCAGCAGCCACCAGCGGGAGAGGACAGATACGCAGTATTTT	CASSHQRERTDTQYF
TRBV11-3	many	TRBD2	TRBJ2-2	TGTGCCAGCAGCCGAGGGACTAGCGGGCCCACCGGGGAGCTGTTTTTT	CASSRGTSGPTGELFF
TRBV6-1	many	-	TRBJ2-3	TGTGCCAGCAACCGGGCCGGAGGAACAGATACGCAGTATTTT	CASNRAGGTDTQYF
TRBV18	many	-	TRBJ2-5	TGTGCCAGCTCACCATCCGGGACCCAAGAGACCCAGTACTTC	CASSPSGTQETQYF
TRBV18	many	TRBD2	TRBJ2-7	TGTGCCAGCTCACCCACCCCGAGCGGGGGGGCGGACGAGCAGTACTTC	CASSPTPSGGADEQYF
TRBV10-3	many	TRBD2	TRBJ2-1	TGTGCCATTAGCGGGGGGGCCGTTGATGAGCAGTTCTTC	CAISGGAVDEQFF
TRBV20-1	-	TRBD2	TRBJ2-7	TGCAGTGCTAGAGGGGGACTAGCGGGATGGTACGAGCAGTACTTC	CSARGGLAGWYEQYF
TRBV18	many	-	TRBJ2-7	TGTGCCAGCTCACCTACGGGTGAGCAGTACTTC	CASSPTGEQYF
TRBV15	few	-	TRBJ2-6	TGTGCCACCATGCAGGGAGTAAACTCTGGGGCCAACGTCCTGACTTTC	CATMQGVNSGANVLTF
TRBV3-1	many	-	TRBJ2-2	TGTGCCAGCAGCCCCGGACAGAATAGGGAGCTGTTTTTT	CASSPGQNRELFF
TRBV10-3	many	-	TRBJ1-1	TGTGCCATCAGTGAGGTTAGGCTGAGGACTGAAGCTTTCTTT	CAISEVRLRTEAFF
TRBV12-3/TRBV12-4	many	-	TRBJ2-2	TGTGCCAGCGTCTTTGGCGGGGAGCTGTTTTTT	CASVFGGELFF
TRBV7-9	-	-	TRBJ2-6	TGTGCCAGCAGCCCGAGACAGGGACTCAGCTCTGGGGCCAACGTCCTGACTTTC	CASSPRQGLSSGANVLTF
TRBV2	many	TRBD2	TRBJ2-3	TGTGCCAGCAGATTTAGCGGGGGTGAGGTAGATACGCAGTATTTT	CASRFSGGEVDTQYF
TRBV7-2	-	TRBD2	TRBJ2-1	TGTGCCAGTAGTACGACTAGCGGGGGTCCAAATGAGCAGTTCTTC	CASSTTSGGPNEQFF
TRBV12-5	-	TRBD1	TRBJ1-2	TGTGCTAGTGGAGAGGACAGGGTGGATGGCTACACCTTC	CASGEDRVDGYTF
TRBV4-3	many	-	TRBJ1-1	TGCGCCAGCAGCCAAGAAAGATCGGGGGGAGCTTTCTTT	CASSQERSGGAFF
TRBV12-3/TRBV12-4	few	TRBD1	TRBJ1-5	TGTGCCAGCAGGGATCCGGGACAGGGGGAGAATCAGCCCCAGCATTTT	CASRDPGQGENQPQHF
TRBV7-6	-	-	TRBJ2-6	TGTGCCAGCAGCACGATTATAGGGGGTAGAGGGGCCAACGTCCTGACTTTC	CASSTIIGGRGANVLTF
TRBV12-3/TRBV12-4	-	-	TRBJ1-5	TGTGCCAGCAGTTTTGATAGGAGTCAGCCCCAGCATTTT	CASSFDRSQPQHF
TRBV28	many	-	TRBJ2-3	TGTGCCAGCAGTTATCCATACGGGGGAACAGATACGCAGTATTTT	CASSYPYGGTDTQYF
TRBV7-3	-	TRBD2	TRBJ2-3	TGTGCCAGCAGCCCAGGGACTAGCGCAGATACGCAGTATTTT	CASSPGTSADTQYF
TRBV12-3/TRBV12-4	-	TRBD1	TRBJ2-3	TGTGCCAGCAGAGCCGGGACAGGGGGTGGCACAGATACGCAGTATTTT	CASRAGTGGGTDTQYF
TRBV5-4	many	-	TRBJ2-2	TGTGCCAGCAGCTTCGAGCATGGCGGGGAGCTGTTTTTT	CASSFEHGGELFF
TRBV20-1	many	TRBD2	TRBJ2-1	TGCAGTGCTAAGATATTGGGACTAGCAGTACCTAGGCAGTTCTTC	CSAKILGLAVPRQFF
TRBV18	-	-	TRBJ2-7	TGTGCCAGCTCACCAGGGACATCATCCTACGAGCAGTACTTC	CASSPGTSSYEQYF
TRBV3-1	many	-	TRBJ1-6	TGTGCCAGCAGCCAACCAGGAGGTTCACCCCTCCACTTT	CASSQPGGSPLHF
TRBV9	few	TRBD1	TRBJ2-7	TGTGCCAGCAGCCATACAGGGGGCTACGAGCAGTACTTC	CASSHTGGYEQYF
TRBV7-3	many	-	TRBJ1-1	TGTGCCAGCAGCCAGCAGGGTACGAACACTGAAGCTTTCTTT	CASSQQGTNTEAFF
TRBV7-2	-	TRBD2	TRBJ2-1	TGTGCCAGCAGCCCCGGGACTAGCGGGAGGATGGCGCAGTTCTTC	CASSPGTSGRMAQFF
TRBV5-4	many	-	TRBJ2-3	TGTGCCACCTCGGGGTTAACGGGAACCCCTAGCACAGATACGCAGTATTTT	CATSGLTGTPSTDTQYF
TRBV9	few	-	TRBJ2-6	TGTGCCAGCAGCGTAGCCCAGTCTGGGGCCAACGTCCTGACTTTC	CASSVAQSGANVLTF
TRBV25-1	many	TRBD2	TRBJ2-1	TGTGCCAGCAGTGTACTAGCGGGAGGTTCCACCACTGTGAGTGAGCAGTTCTTC	CASSVLAGGSTTVSEQFF
TRBV18	many	TRBD2	TRBJ2-1	TGTGCCAGCTCACCAATCCCTAGCGGGAGGGGGTTCTTC	CASSPIPSGRGFF